One sample yielded the 27 T cell receptor beta chains listed below, sequenced in a study of T cell responses to AZD1222 COVID-19 vaccine. TCRdb keeps only in-frame clones here, not all; method: immunoSEQ multiplex PCR. The sample yields about 180,000 clones, 88% seen once. The source was peripheral blood, collected on day 0 of AZD1222 vaccination. The origin of the receptors is an adult in good health.

The rearrangement uses TRBV19 and TRBJ1-1; D not certain. Germline assignment: CDR1 LNHDA and CDR2 SQIVND (reference sequence). The length of the CDR3 is 14 residues. V lost 5 bases to trimming and J lost 1 base, with 11 bases between them. CDR3 region: CASSARASNTEAFF. The CDR3 bases are TGTGCCAGTAGTGCCCGGGCCTCGAACACTGAAGCTTTCTTT.

This chain links TRBV30 with TRBJ2-7; 8 bases are shared with TRBD1. The CDR3 covers 13 residues. The trim removed 3 bases at V and 3 bases at J, leaving 4 bases unmatched. CDR1 is GTSNPN, CDR2 SVGIG, per germline (reference sequence). The DNA of the CDR3 is TGTGCCTGGAGCATTACAGGGGGCTACGAGCAGTACTTC. This encodes CAWSITGGYEQYF.

J is TRBJ1-3 and V is TRBV11-2; D remains ambiguous. V dropped 4 bases and J dropped 0 bases, with 13 bases sitting between them. This CDR3 comprises 16 residues. CDR1 and CDR2 from the germline V gene are SGHAT and FQNNGV. In nucleotides, the CDR3 is TGTGCCAGCAGCTGGGCGACGGGGAGCTCTGGAAACACCATATATTTT. Protein sequence: CASSWATGSSGNTIYF.

This clone was seen a few times. The rearrangement uses TRBV7-9 and TRBJ1-1; a weak D match, TRBD1 (6 bases). Deletions cut 5 bases from V and 1 base from J, with 8 bases between. CDR1 SEHNR and CDR2 FQNEAQ come from the germline V gene (reference sequence). CDR3 length: 13 amino acids. The CDR3, as DNA: TGTGCCAGCAGCCGCAGGGGGAACACTGAAGCTTTCTTT. Protein: CASSRRGNTEAFF.

The rearrangement joins TRBV9 to TRBJ1-1, with D possibly matching TRBD1 (5 bases). CDR3 length: 14 residues. CDR1 and CDR2 from the germline V gene are SGDLS and YYNGEE. The germline V and J ends were trimmed by 0 bases and 5 bases, with 11 bases remaining between them. The CDR3 here is CASSVEVRGTEAFF. CDR3 DNA sequence: TGTGCCAGCAGCGTAGAGGTACGGGGGACTGAAGCTTTCTTT.

V is TRBV28 and J is TRBJ1-2, with 7 nucleotides matching TRBD1. V dropped 1 base and J dropped 4; count of bases not matched to a gene: 3. Germline lookup yields CDR1 MDHEN and CDR2 SYDVKM. The CDR3 totals 14 residues. DNA of the CDR3: TGTGCCAGCAGTTTATCCAGGGGGGTCTATGGCTACACCTTC. It encodes CASSLSRGVYGYTF.

The chain employs TRBV10-3 and TRBJ2-1, with D perhaps TRBD1 or TRBD2 (6 bases each). The V gene's germline CDR1 is ENHRY and CDR2 SYGVKD. The V gene lost 0 bases and the J gene lost 8 bases, with 11 bases spanning the gap. The CDR3 runs 14 residues. The CDR3 DNA reads TGTGCCATCAGTGAGTCGTTCGGGGGCGATGAGCAGTTCTTC. It yields the protein CAISESFGGDEQFF.

The V and J genes are TRBV12-3 or TRBV12-4 and TRBJ2-7; D unclear. Trimming left V 5 bases short and J 9 bases short, with 11 bases between. The CDR3 loop spans 11 amino acids. This chain's CDR3 is CASSLRAGQYF. DNA for the CDR3: TGTGCCAGCAGTCTACGGGCCGGGCAGTACTTC.

The chain has TRBV19 and TRBJ1-2; no reliable D call. The CDR3 spans 15 residues. Germline V gene sequence: CDR1 LNHDA, CDR2 SQIVND (reference sequence). Trimming cost V 5 bases and J 8 bases, with 21 bases left between them. In nucleotides, the CDR3 is TGTGCCAGTAGTCTACTTGAGGGCCGACCGACGGGCTACACCTTC. This sequence encodes CASSLLEGRPTGYTF.

The V and J genes are TRBV6-6 and TRBJ2-7, with 8 bases fitting TRBD2. Germline trimming cut 4 bases from V and 0 bases from J; bases unmatched to any gene: 8. Germline V lookup: CDR1 MNHNY, CDR2 SVGAGI (reference sequence). The CDR3 is made up of 16 amino acids. Written as DNA, the CDR3 is TGTGCCAGCAGTTCGTCGACTAGCGTGAGCTCCTACGAGCAGTACTTC. This sequence encodes CASSSSTSVSSYEQYF.

The rearrangement joins TRBV27 to TRBJ1-1; 10 bases are a match to TRBD1. Trimming at V came to 5 bases and at J to 2 bases, leaving 5 bases not matched to a gene. CDR1 is MNHEY and CDR2 is SMNVEV in the germline V gene (reference sequence). There are 15 residues in the CDR3. CDR3 bases: TGTGCCAGCAGTGACAGGGGGCTTGGTAACACTGAAGCTTTCTTT. This encodes CASSDRGLGNTEAFF.

This chain joins TRBV18 and TRBJ1-2; TRBD1 matches at 10 bases. The ends lost 5 bases at V and 3 bases at J; junction bases unmatched: 9. CDR1 is KGHSH, CDR2 LQKENI, per germline. The CDR3 is 16 amino acids. The CDR3 sequence is CASSTSTGGDDYGYTF. The DNA for the CDR3 is TGTGCCAGCTCAACCTCGACAGGGGGCGATGACTATGGCTACACCTTC.

CDR3 region: CASSRDRAGPYEQYF. CDR3 coding DNA: TGTGCCAGCAGCCGGGACAGAGCAGGCCCCTACGAGCAGTACTTC. This rearrangement joins TRBV6-5 to TRBJ2-7, with 7 positions matching TRBD1. The CDR3 sequence is 15 residues long. The ends lost 6 bases at V and 2 bases at J; junction bases unmatched: 10. Germline V CDR1 and CDR2: MNHEY, SVGAGI.

The chain is built from TRBV3-1 (or the pseudogene TRBV3-2) and TRBJ1-1; a possible D gene is TRBD1 (5 bases). The germline V gene encodes CDR1 LGHDT and CDR2 YNNKEL (reference sequence). V lost 1 base and J 8 bases, leaving 14 bases between the germline ends. The CDR3 has 14 amino acids. CDR3 protein: CASSQGSGRTEAFF. In DNA, the CDR3 is TGTGCCAGCAGCCAAGGATCGGGGCGGACAGAAGCTTTCTTT.

A word on this clone: The junction does not match germline at one end; this may be a read error. Other DNA sequences in the sample encode the same CDR3. The CDR3 nucleotides are TGTGCCAGCAGCCCTCCGTGGACAGGGGACGCTGAAGCTTTTTTT. Amino acids: CASSPPWTGDAEAFF. This rearrangement joins TRBV7-9 to TRBJ1-1; 9 bases align to TRBD1. The V gene's germline CDR1 is SEHNR and CDR2 FQNEAQ (reference sequence). The CDR3 loop spans 15 amino acids.

The chain joins TRBV7-2 to TRBJ1-5; 9 positions match TRBD1. J gave up 1 base and V 5 bases, and 6 bases lay outside the gene matches. The CDR3 has 16 residues. Germline CDR1 SGHTA, CDR2 FQGNSA. The chain's CDR3 is CASSAQGARSNQPQHF. CDR3 bases: TGTGCCAGCAGCGCACAGGGGGCGAGGAGCAATCAGCCCCAGCATTTT.

The genes are TRBV11-3 and TRBJ2-5; D is possibly TRBD2 (5 bases). The V end was cut by 5 bases, the J end by 2 bases, with 9 bases between. The CDR3 totals 13 residues. CDR1 and CDR2 (germline): SGHNT, YENEEA. The CDR3 spells CASSVGIQETQYF. As DNA, the CDR3 is TGTGCCAGCAGCGTCGGGATTCAAGAGACCCAGTACTTC.

The gene calls are TRBV18 and TRBJ1-4; a possible D gene is TRBD1 (6 bases). V shed 6 bases and J shed 0 bases, with 14 bases lying between them. The CDR3 has 16 residues. Germline CDR1 reads KGHSH; CDR2 reads LQKENI. CDR3 sequence: CASSAEGGATNEKLFF. In DNA form, the CDR3 reads TGTGCCAGCTCGGCTGAAGGGGGTGCAACTAATGAAAAACTGTTTTTT.

The rearrangement links TRBV19 to TRBJ1-2; tentative D call: TRBD1 (5 bases). Trimming cost V 6 bases and J 1 base, with 12 bases left between them. CDR3 length: 14 residues. Germline V gives CDR1 LNHDA, CDR2 SQIVND (reference sequence). The CDR3 region is CASRTRGVNYGYTF. The CDR3 DNA is TGTGCCAGTAGAACCCGGGGGGTTAACTATGGCTACACCTTC.

The V call is TRBV5-1, the J call TRBJ2-1; D might be TRBD1 (5 bases). Germline V gives CDR1 SGHRS, CDR2 YFSETQ. The CDR3 is 16 residues long. The V end was cut by 0 bases, the J end by 4 bases, with 14 bases between. CDR3 nucleotides: TGCGCCAGCAGCTTGGAGGTAGGAGCAGGGTACAATGAGCAGTTCTTC. It specifies CASSLEVGAGYNEQFF. The full variable domain, in which reference TRBV5-1 and TRBJ2-1 provide the parts outside the CDR3, is KAGVTQTPRYLIKTRGQQVTLSCSPISGHRSVSWYQQTPGQGLQFLFEYFSETQRNKGNFPGRFSGRQFSNSRSEMNVSTLELGDSALYLCASSLEVGAGYNEQFFGPGTRLTVL.

The chain joins TRBV29-1 to TRBJ2-2; 7 nucleotides match TRBD1. The V and J ends lost 6 bases and 4 bases, in that order; junction bases with no gene match: 14. Germline V gene lookup returns CDR1 SQVTM and CDR2 ANQGSEA. The CDR3 totals 16 residues. In nucleotides, the CDR3 is TGCAGCGTACCTGACAGGGCGTTACAGGTCACCGGGGAGCTGTTTTTT. Protein product: CSVPDRALQVTGELFF.

V is TRBV24-1 and J is TRBJ2-1, with 9 bases lining up with TRBD1. Germline loops: CDR1 KGHDR, CDR2 SFDVKD. The CDR3 has 15 amino acids. V was clipped by 5 bases and J by 5 bases; unmatched bases: 6. The CDR3 protein is CATSARQGVNNEQFF. CDR3 bases: TGTGCCACCAGTGCCCGACAGGGGGTGAACAATGAGCAGTTCTTC.

V gene TRBV13 combines with J gene TRBJ1-1; D remains ambiguous. V was shortened by 4 bases and J by 6 bases, with 9 bases between the two germline ends. Germline values: CDR1 PRHDT, CDR2 FYEKMQ (reference sequence). This CDR3 comprises 12 residues. DNA of the CDR3: TGTGCCAGCAGCTCCCGTTATTCTGAAGCTTTCTTT. Protein: CASSSRYSEAFF.

The V and J genes are TRBV30 and TRBJ2-7; 8 bases line up with TRBD2. The CDR3 is made up of 15 amino acids. Germline V gene sequence: CDR1 GTSNPN, CDR2 SVGIG (reference sequence). V gave up 5 bases and J gave up 0 bases; unmatched junction bases: 9. The CDR3 spells CAWPEWAGGSYEQYF. The DNA of the CDR3 is TGTGCCTGGCCTGAGTGGGCGGGGGGCTCCTACGAGCAGTACTTC.

This chain uses TRBV15 with TRBJ1-5; tentative D call: TRBD1 (6 bases). Germline V lookup: CDR1 LNHNV, CDR2 YYDKDF (reference sequence). Between the trimmed V and J ends, which lost 1 base and 7 bases, there was a span of 14 bases. This CDR3 has 15 residues. This CDR3 reads CATSRASGDGQPQHF. As DNA, the CDR3 is TGTGCCACCAGCAGAGCATCAGGGGACGGGCAGCCCCAGCATTTT. Based on the CDR3 plus reference TRBV15 and TRBJ1-5, the full variable domain is DAMVIQNPRYQVTQFGKPVTLSCSQTLNHNVMYWYQQKSSQAPKLLFHYYDKDFNNEADTPDNFQSRRPNTSFCFLDIRSPGLGDTAMYLCATSRASGDGQPQHFGDGTRLSIL.

This clone was counted once. The chain combines TRBV7-8 with TRBJ2-7; D not certain. V lost 1 base, J lost 0 bases, and 10 bases lay in between. Germline CDR1 is SGHVS and CDR2 is FQNEAQ. CDR3 length: 15 amino acids. This CDR3 is CASSLDQLLSYEQYF. The CDR3 nucleotides read TGTGCCAGCAGCTTAGATCAACTGCTCTCCTACGAGCAGTACTTC.

The genes are TRBV12-3 or TRBV12-4 and TRBJ2-7; tentatively, D is TRBD1 or TRBD2 (5 bases each). The CDR3 spans 12 residues. V was clipped by 3 bases and J by 6 bases, with 9 bases between them. The DNA for the CDR3 is TGTGCCAGCAGTTTGGGGGATCGCGAGCAGTACTTC. It translates to CASSLGDREQYF.